This is a list of T cell receptor beta chains from one sample in a study of cytomegalovirus exposure and HLA in healthy donors. Repertoires were generated with immunoSEQ multiplex PCR, while TCRdb's copy carries only in-frame clones and drops some. The data contain more than 70,000 clones, roughly 73% of them seen just once; the ten biggest clones take up roughly 2%. Sequencing was performed on PBMCs. The receptors originated from a boy aged 10-17 years in good health and CMV-seronegative. Each CDR3 is given with its conserved first and last residue. D genes are given only for firm matches. Size tells how often a clone was seen (once, few, many) or the class of an expanded clone, and some rows leave it out.

>TRBJ2-7|TRBV7-3|.|TRBD2
TGTGCCAGCAGCTTAGCGGGAGGCCCCTACGAGCAGTACTTC
CASSLAGGPYEQYF
>TRBJ1-1|TRBV6-1|few|.
TGTGCCAGCAGTGGGTTCTTACAGGGTGATAGGACTGAAGCTTTCTTT
CASSGFLQGDRTEAFF
>TRBJ1-2|TRBV29-1|.|TRBD1
TGCAGCGTGGGGACAGCTAACTATGGCTACACCTTC
CSVGTANYGYTF
>TRBJ1-1|TRBV4-3|.|.
TGCGCCAGCAGCCAAGAATCGGGGGGGCGGACTGAAGCTTTCTTT
CASSQESGGRTEAFF
>TRBJ2-5|TRBV25-1|.|TRBD1
TGTGCCAGCAGTGCCGACTCGACAGGGATAGAGCGGACCCAGTACTTC
CASSADSTGIERTQYF
>TRBJ1-1|TRBV19|.|.
TGTGCCAGTGGAACAGGTGCATCGAACACTGAAGCTTTCTTT
CASGTGASNTEAFF
>TRBJ2-7|TRBV10-2|.|.
TGCGCCAGCAACCGAGCCGGTTCCTACGAGCAGTACTTC
CASNRAGSYEQYF
>TRBJ1-5|TRBV5-1|.|.
TGCGCCAGCAGCTTGGGGGGCAGCAGCAATCAGCCCCAGCATTTT
CASSLGGSSNQPQHF
>TRBJ1-2|TRBV7-2|.|TRBD1
TGTGCCAGCACCCGTACAGGGGCGGCACCCTTCTATGGCTACACCTTC
CASTRTGAAPFYGYTF
>TRBJ2-7|TRBV6-5|.|.
TGTGCCAGCAGTTACCGGGACACCTACGAGCAGTACTTC
CASSYRDTYEQYF
>TRBJ1-5|TRBV7-3|.|.
TGTGCCAGCAGCTTACGGGTCCCCGCGGGGCCCAATCAGCCCCAGCATTTT
CASSLRVPAGPNQPQHF
>TRBJ1-2|TRBV7-2|.|.
TGTGCCAGCAGCCAAAACCAGGGGAATGGCTACACCTTC
CASSQNQGNGYTF
>TRBJ1-5|TRBV10-2|.|.
TGCGCCAGCAGTGAGTCCGGGCAGCCCCAGCATTTT
CASSESGQPQHF
>TRBJ1-2|TRBV7-2|.|TRBD1
TGTGCCGGGTCAGGGGGCTTACACTATGGCTACACCTTC
CAGSGGLHYGYTF
>TRBJ2-1|TRBV19|few|TRBD2
TGTGCCAGTAAGGGACTAGCGGGGCTTGAGCAGTTCTTC
CASKGLAGLEQFF
>TRBJ1-1|TRBV7-2|.|.
TGTGCCAGCAGCCAGGGCCGATACACTGAAGCTTTCTTT
CASSQGRYTEAFF
>TRBJ1-6|TRBV7-9|.|.
TGTGCCAGCAGCTTACCGGGAAATTCACCCCTCCACTTT
CASSLPGNSPLHF
>TRBJ2-2|TRBV11-3|.|TRBD1
TGTGCCAGCAGCCCCCGGACAGGGTCTGGCGGGGAGCTGTTTTTT
CASSPRTGSGGELFF
>TRBJ2-3|TRBV15|few|TRBD2
TGTGCCACCAGCGGAAGCGGGGGGGACGCAGATACGCAGTATTTT
CATSGSGGDADTQYF
>TRBJ2-6|TRBV4-3|.|TRBD1
TGCGCCAGCAGCCGGGGTTCGGGACAGTCTGGGGCCAACGTCCTGACTTTC
CASSRGSGQSGANVLTF
>TRBJ1-1|TRBV28|few|TRBD1
TGTGCCAGCACTCTATCCGGGACAGGGGCGGTGGGAGCTTTCTTT
CASTLSGTGAVGAFF
>TRBJ1-3|TRBV18|.|.
TGTGCCAGCTCACCACCAGGGGCCGACTGGAACACCATATATTTT
CASSPPGADWNTIYF
>TRBJ1-1|TRBV5-1|.|.
TGCGCCAGCGCCCCCGGGGAGCGAGCTGAAGCTTTCTTT
CASAPGERAEAFF
>TRBJ2-7|TRBV9|.|TRBD1
TGTGCCAGCAGCAGCCGGGACAGGGAGCACGAGCAGTACTTC
CASSSRDREHEQYF
>TRBJ2-7|TRBV29-1|.|TRBD1
TGCAGCGCAGGGGGTTCGGTTTCCGAGCAGTACTTC
CSAGGSVSEQYF
>TRBJ1-4|TRBV6-5|.|.
TGTGCCAGCACCATCCTAATGGAAAAACTGTTTTTT
CASTILMEKLFF
>TRBJ1-5|TRBV4-2|.|.
TGTGCCAGCAGCCAAGATCGGGGGATCTACAATCAGCCCCAGCATTTT
CASSQDRGIYNQPQHF
>TRBJ1-2|TRBV4-3|.|.
TGCGCCAGCAGCCAAGGCCTTGGACAGTTTAACTATGGCTACACCTTC
CASSQGLGQFNYGYTF
>TRBJ1-4|TRBV7-9|.|TRBD1
TGTGCCAGCAGCTTAGCCGCCGGGACAGCTAATGAAAAACTGTTTTTT
CASSLAAGTANEKLFF
>TRBJ2-7|TRBV5-1|.|TRBD1
TGCGCCAGCAGCTTAGCGACAGGGGGCTACGAGCAGTACTTC
CASSLATGGYEQYF
>TRBJ2-1|TRBV28|.|TRBD1
TGTGCCAGCAGTTTCCGGGACAGGGGCGTGAATGAGCAGTTCTTC
CASSFRDRGVNEQFF
>TRBJ2-1|TRBV5-1|.|TRBD1
TGCGCCAGCAGCTTGGACCCTTCGGACAGGTGGCAGTTCTTC
CASSLDPSDRWQFF
>TRBJ2-7|TRBV5-1|.|.
TGCGCCAGCAGCTTGGCCGGCTCCTACGAGCAGTACTTC
CASSLAGSYEQYF
>TRBJ1-1|TRBV10-3|few|.
TGTGCCATCACCACGCGGGGGGACACTGAAGCTTTCTTT
CAITTRGDTEAFF
>TRBJ1-4|TRBV30|.|TRBD1
TGTGCCTGGAGGGGACAGGTGCGCGAAAAACTGTTTTTT
CAWRGQVREKLFF
>TRBJ1-2|TRBV7-2|.|.
TGTGCCAGCAGCTTAGAGGCTGAGGGCGGCTACACCTTC
CASSLEAEGGYTF
>TRBJ1-4|TRBV9|.|.
TGTGCCAGCAGCGAACGAGGGGGAGTGCGCGAAAAACTGTTTTTT
CASSERGGVREKLFF
>TRBJ1-2|TRBV5-1|.|.
TGCGCCAGCAGCTTGGCCGATAGGGGAGGCGGCTACACCTTC
CASSLADRGGGYTF
>TRBJ1-2|TRBV6-5|.|.
TGTGCCAGCAGGCAGGGATTAGGTGGCTACACCTTC
CASRQGLGGYTF
>TRBJ2-1|TRBV9|once|.
TGTGCCAGCCGCCGGGATTACCTTTACAATGAGCAGTTCTTC
CASRRDYLYNEQFF
>TRBJ1-2|TRBV19|.|.
TGTGCCAGTAGTATACTAGGGGTCTATGGCTACACCTTC
CASSILGVYGYTF
>TRBJ2-7|TRBV7-6|.|.
TGTGCCAGCAGCCCTTGGGGAGACAGGAACTACGAGCAGTACTTC
CASSPWGDRNYEQYF
>TRBJ2-6|TRBV6-5|.|.
TGTGCCAGCTCCCCTGGGGCCGACGTCCTGACTTTC
CASSPGADVLTF
>TRBJ2-7|TRBV7-2|.|TRBD2
TGTGCCAGCAGCTTAGAGGCGGGGGGGCCGGGGGAGCAGTACTTC
CASSLEAGGPGEQYF
>TRBJ1-5|TRBV6-5|.|TRBD1
TGTGCCAGCAGACCCGGGACAGGGATTAATCAGCCCCAGCATTTT
CASRPGTGINQPQHF
>TRBJ1-1|TRBV2|.|TRBD1
TGTGCCAGCAGTGGACAGGGCCTCACTGAAGCTTTCTTT
CASSGQGLTEAFF
>TRBJ2-7|TRBV6-1|.|TRBD2
TGTGCCAGCAGTGAAACTAGCGGGGCCTCCTACGAGCAGTACTTC
CASSETSGASYEQYF
>TRBJ2-7|TRBV10-3|.|.
TGTGCCATCAGTGGGGCCGGGAGTTCCTACGAGCAGTACTTC
CAISGAGSSYEQYF
>TRBJ1-1|TRBV7-9|.|.
TGTGCCAGCAGTAATCGACGGGACACTGAAGCTTTCTTT
CASSNRRDTEAFF
>TRBJ1-6|TRBV4-3|few|.
TGCGCCAGCAGCCAAGTCGGAGGGGTAAGTTCACCCCTCCACTTT
CASSQVGGVSSPLHF
>TRBJ1-1|TRBV7-9|.|TRBD1
TGTGCCAGCAGCTTAGGCTACGACAGGGGGTATACTGAAGCTTTCTTT
CASSLGYDRGYTEAFF